These 25 T cell receptor beta chains share one sample of origin, sequenced in a study of T cells in localized non-small cell lung cancer. Produced via immunoSEQ multiplex PCR; TCRdb's table is partial and in-frame only. This table holds 20,000 to 25,000 clones, over 80% found once. Sequenced here: PBMCs, sampled before any cancer treatment. These receptors were taken from a man aged 35 to 69 with stage II squamous cell lung carcinoma.

The chain recombines TRBV7-2 with TRBJ1-2; D gene unclear. Germline-derived CDR1 and CDR2 are SGHTA and FQGNSA. The V end was cut by 5 bases, the J end by 8 bases, with 9 bases between. This CDR3 region has 11 residues. The CDR3 spells CASSQDAGYTF. CDR3 in DNA: TGTGCCAGCAGCCAAGATGCAGGCTACACCTTC.

This clone was observed a single time. The chain joins TRBV19 to TRBJ2-5; a weak D match, TRBD1 (7 bases). The germline V and J ends were trimmed by 2 bases and 5 bases, with 15 bases remaining between them. Germline V gene lookup returns CDR1 LNHDA and CDR2 SQIVND (reference sequence). This CDR3 spans 15 amino acids. CDR3 in amino acids: CASSISPTGRETQYF. CDR3 DNA: TGTGCCAGTAGTATATCCCCGACAGGGAGGGAGACCCAGTACTTC.

This rearrangement joins TRBV7-9 to TRBJ1-5; perhaps TRBD1 as D (6 bases). CDR1 is SEHNR and CDR2 is FQNEAQ in the germline V gene (reference sequence). Trimming cost V 0 bases and J 6 bases, with 21 bases left between them. The CDR3 is 18 amino acids. The CDR3 loop reads CASSLAQFGGLQGQPQHF. For the CDR3, the DNA is TGTGCCAGCAGCTTAGCCCAATTCGGGGGGCTCCAGGGTCAGCCCCAGCATTTT.

The chain couples TRBV9 to TRBJ1-3, with unresolved D. In germline, CDR1 is SGDLS, CDR2 YYNGEE. This CDR3 has 17 amino acids. The V end lost 0 bases, the J end lost 1 base, and 14 bases lay between the germline ends. CDR3 protein: CASSVGGGLLSGNTIYF. The CDR3 nucleotides read TGTGCCAGCAGCGTAGGGGGTGGCCTGCTTTCTGGAAACACCATATATTTT.

The sample holds a few counts of this clone. The V gene is TRBV19, the J gene TRBJ2-5, with D perhaps TRBD2 (6 bases). The V and J ends lost 5 bases and 2 bases respectively, with 15 bases between them. Germline loops: CDR1 LNHDA, CDR2 SQIVND (reference sequence). The CDR3 totals 15 residues. The DNA of the CDR3 is TGTGCCAGTAGTTCATACGCTAGCGCACAAGAGACCCAGTACTTC. Encoded protein: CASSSYASAQETQYF.

This clone has a single count. The rearrangement joins TRBV5-4 to TRBJ2-1; 11 bases align to TRBD2. In germline, CDR1 is SGHNT, CDR2 YYREEE (reference sequence). V lost 7 bases to trimming and J lost 5 bases; unmatched junction nucleotides: 8. The CDR3 extends over 15 amino acids. CDR3 nucleotide sequence: TGTGCCAGCGGAGATCTAGCGGGAGGAGACAATGAGCAGTTCTTC. It translates to CASGDLAGGDNEQFF.

This clone appeared once. V is TRBV19 and J is TRBJ2-1; the match to TRBD2 covers 11 bases. Trimming removed 6 bases from V and 6 bases from J; junction bases left unmatched: 10. From germline, CDR1 is LNHDA and CDR2 SQIVND (reference sequence). This CDR3 comprises 16 residues. CDR3 coding DNA: TGTGCCAGTAGGGGTAGCGGGAGGGCCCGGGGCAATGAGCAGTTCTTC. Residues: CASRGSGRARGNEQFF.

This clone was recorded only once. The chain combines TRBV10-3 with TRBJ1-2; TRBD1 aligns across 7 bases. The CDR3 loop spans 16 amino acids. Trimming cost V 0 bases and J 8 bases; bases outside gene matches: 12. Germline V gives CDR1 ENHRY, CDR2 SYGVKD. The CDR3 is CAISESEDRRSRGYTF. CDR3 DNA sequence: TGTGCCATCAGTGAGTCGGAGGACAGGAGGTCGAGAGGCTACACCTTC.

The rearrangement links TRBV11-3 to TRBJ2-2; D not certain. The germline V gene encodes CDR1 SGHNT and CDR2 YENEEA. This CDR3 spans 13 amino acids. V was shortened by 5 bases and J by 6 bases, with 10 bases between the two germline ends. The DNA for the CDR3 is TGTGCCAGCAGCCTAGTCCGCGCCGGGGAGCTGTTTTTT. This gives the protein CASSLVRAGELFF.

A single count supports this clone. The chain links TRBV7-3 to TRBJ2-2; D not certain. Germline CDR1 is SGHTA and CDR2 is FQGTGA. Trimming stripped 5 bases from V and 3 bases from J, with 10 bases between. There are 14 residues in the CDR3. The CDR3 coding sequence is TGTGCCAGCAGCCGGGCCTCGGACACCGGGGAGCTGTTTTTT. Protein product: CASSRASDTGELFF.

The V and J genes are TRBV19 and TRBJ2-1, with TRBD1 matching over 11 bases. CDR1 and CDR2 from the germline V gene are LNHDA and SQIVND (reference sequence). V trimming: 4 bases; J trimming: 4 bases; junction bases outside the gene matches: 9. The CDR3 sequence is 17 residues long. The CDR3 region is CASSTPRTGGGYNEQFF. The CDR3 DNA reads TGTGCCAGTAGTACCCCTAGGACAGGGGGCGGATACAATGAGCAGTTCTTC.

The gene calls are TRBV9 and TRBJ2-7; TRBD2 matches 10 bases. The CDR3 runs 15 residues. The germline gives CDR1 SGDLS, CDR2 YYNGEE. After removal of 3 bases from V and 9 bases from J, the junction contained 12 bases not matched to a gene. The CDR3 here is CASSAESGTSVVQYF. For the CDR3, the DNA is TGTGCCAGCAGCGCCGAATCCGGGACTAGCGTTGTGCAGTACTTC. Full variable domain (remainder filled in from reference TRBV9 and TRBJ2-7): DSGVTQTPKHLITATGQRVTLRCSPRSGDLSVYWYQQSLDQGLQFLIQYYNGEERAKGNILERFSAQQFPDLHSELNLSSLELGDSALYFCASSAESGTSVVQYFGPGTRLTVT.

The gene calls are TRBV4-2 and TRBJ2-5; TRBD1 is a possible D gene (5 bases). Germline lookup yields CDR1 LGHNA and CDR2 YNFKEQ. V was shortened by 8 bases and J by 2 bases, with 12 bases between the two germline ends. The CDR3 runs 13 residues. CDR3 sequence (DNA): TGTGCCAGCGGAACGACAGTTCAAGAGACCCAGTACTTC. It codes for CASGTTVQETQYF.

The chain carries TRBV28 and TRBJ1-1, with D possibly TRBD1 on 6 matching bases. Germline V CDR1 and CDR2: MDHEN, SYDVKM. The CDR3 runs to 16 residues. Between the trimmed V and J ends, which lost 5 bases and 1 base, there was a span of 17 bases. The CDR3: CASSPPIGGQNTEAFF. The CDR3 DNA is TGTGCCAGCAGTCCGCCCATAGGGGGACAGAACACTGAAGCTTTCTTT.

V and J are TRBV19 and TRBJ1-6, with TRBD1 matching 8 bases. Trimming cost V 6 bases and J 6 bases; bases outside gene matches: 7. Germline V CDR1 and CDR2: LNHDA, SQIVND (reference sequence). This CDR3 is 15 amino acids long. Here the CDR3 reads CASRGDRSGNSPLHF. The CDR3 nucleotides read TGTGCCAGTAGAGGGGACAGGTCCGGTAATTCACCCCTCCACTTT.

The chain uses TRBV19 and TRBJ2-5, with TRBD1 identical over 7 bases. The junction had 10 bases not matched to a gene; V was cut back by 7 bases and J by 5 bases. CDR1 and CDR2 (germline): LNHDA, SQIVND (reference sequence). This CDR3 contains 14 residues. CDR3 nucleotide sequence: TGTGCCAGTACCAAGACAGGGCAGTTGGAGACCCAGTACTTC. Encoded protein: CASTKTGQLETQYF.

The chain recombines TRBV9 with TRBJ2-6; 7 bases are a match to TRBD1. This CDR3 contains 16 residues. V lost 4 bases and J lost 2; bases outside the gene matches: 6. Germline assignment: CDR1 SGDLS and CDR2 YYNGEE. Here the CDR3 reads CASSKDTGAGANVLTF. In DNA, the CDR3 is TGTGCCAGCAGCAAAGATACAGGGGCTGGGGCCAACGTCCTGACTTTC.

The chain has TRBV18 and TRBJ2-2; 12 bases are a match to TRBD2. From germline, CDR1 is KGHSH and CDR2 LQKENI. The CDR3 length is 16 residues. The trim removed 5 bases at V and 6 bases at J, leaving 7 bases unmatched. The CDR3 bases are TGTGCCAGCTCATCTAGCGGGAGGGCCGAGGCCGGGGAGCTGTTTTTT. Its translation: CASSSSGRAEAGELFF.

The chain combines TRBV5-6 with TRBJ2-5, with 8 bases identical to TRBD2. The CDR3 is 14 amino acids. J was trimmed by 5 bases and V by 4 bases; bases with no gene match: 7. Germline V gene sequence: CDR1 SGHDT, CDR2 YYEEEE. The CDR3: CASSEAGLGETQYF. The CDR3 coding sequence is TGTGCCAGCAGCGAAGCGGGACTAGGGGAGACCCAGTACTTC.

The J gene is TRBJ1-1, the V gene TRBV6-4; D gene unclear. Trimming took off 9 bases at V and 2 bases at J, with 10 bases between the two ends. The CDR3 consists of 12 residues. The germline gives CDR1 MRHNA, CDR2 SNTAGT. The CDR3 DNA reads as TGTGCCAGGTACAGAAGTAACACTGAAGCTTTCTTT. It is translated as CARYRSNTEAFF.

The rearrangement joins TRBV19 to TRBJ1-5; D unclear. The length of the CDR3 is 13 residues. V lost 11 bases and J 5 bases, leaving 16 bases between the germline ends. The germline CDR1 and CDR2 sequences are LNHDA and SQIVND (reference sequence). CDR3 nucleotides: TGTGCCTCCGCGGCGGGTGGGGATCAGCCCCAGCATTTT. It encodes CASAAGGDQPQHF.

The rearrangement joins TRBV14 to TRBJ2-4; D gene ambiguous. V dropped 1 base and J dropped 7 bases, with 11 bases sitting between them. Germline CDR1 reads SGHDN; CDR2 reads FVKESK. This CDR3 comprises 14 residues. The CDR3 DNA reads TGTGCCAGCAGCCAAGCAAGGAACAGTAACATTCAGTACTTC. This sequence encodes CASSQARNSNIQYF.

The rearrangement links TRBV7-9 to TRBJ1-3, with D maybe TRBD1 (6 bases). The CDR3 is made up of 15 amino acids. With 0 bases removed from V and 6 bases from J, the gap between germline ends came to 12 bases. Germline V gene lookup returns CDR1 SEHNR and CDR2 FQNEAQ (reference sequence). The chain's CDR3 is CASSLAGSGENTIYF. CDR3 DNA sequence: TGTGCCAGCAGCTTAGCGGGTTCAGGGGAAAACACCATATATTTT.

V gene TRBV5-4 combines with J gene TRBJ1-2; 7 bases are a match to TRBD1. This CDR3 has 14 amino acids. Germline V lookup: CDR1 SGHNT, CDR2 YYREEE (reference sequence). V was pared by 4 bases and J by 3 bases, with 6 bases of the junction left unmatched. CDR3 sequence: CASSRRDSYYGYTF. For the CDR3, the DNA is TGTGCCAGCAGCCGCCGGGACAGTTACTATGGCTACACCTTC.

The gene calls are TRBV19 and TRBJ1-2; D call uncertain. This CDR3 comprises 13 residues. Germline loops: CDR1 LNHDA, CDR2 SQIVND (reference sequence). Trimming stripped 1 base from V and 4 bases from J, with 7 bases between. Here the CDR3 reads CASSIVGLYGYTF. DNA for the CDR3: TGTGCCAGTAGTATAGTGGGCCTCTATGGCTACACCTTC.